The 13 T cell receptor beta chains below were found in one sample sequenced in a study of Ad26.COV2.S vaccination and SARS-CoV-2 variants. Assay: immunoSEQ multiplex PCR; the TCRdb copy retains only in-frame clones and omits some. The profile shows 350,000 to 450,000 clones, roughly nine tenths of them singletons. The material sequenced was peripheral blood, taken after recovery from COVID-19. These receptors came from a human donor who had recovered from COVID-19.

The CDR3 sequence: CASSPTLVHEQYF. The CDR3 DNA sequence: TGTGCCAGCAGTCCGACTTTAGTCCACGAGCAGTACTTC. The chain employs TRBV27 and TRBJ2-7; D not certain. The CDR3 consists of 13 residues. Looked up from germline, CDR1 is MNHEY and CDR2 is SMNVEV (reference sequence). Between the trimmed V and J ends, which lost 5 bases and 5 bases, there was a span of 13 bases.

The chain combines TRBV3-1 (or the pseudogene TRBV3-2) with TRBJ1-6; perhaps TRBD1 as D (5 bases). V gave up 1 base and J gave up 5 bases, with 9 bases separating them. CDR1 LGHDT and CDR2 YNNKEL come from the germline V gene (reference sequence). The CDR3 consists of 15 residues. CDR3 protein: CASSQGVGDNSPLHF. In nucleotides, the CDR3 is TGTGCCAGCAGCCAAGGGGTAGGGGATAATTCACCCCTCCACTTT.

The chain employs TRBV7-9 and TRBJ2-5; D call uncertain. Trimming removed 5 bases at V and 5 bases at J, with 15 bases between. CDR1 is SEHNR and CDR2 is FQNEAQ in the germline V gene (reference sequence). The CDR3 spans 14 residues. In DNA, the CDR3 is TGTGCCAGCAGCCCTTTTATAGGATGGGAGACCCAGTACTTC. Its protein product is CASSPFIGWETQYF. The complete variable domain, with remaining parts taken from reference TRBV7-9 and TRBJ2-5, reads DTGVSQNPRHKITKRGQNVTFRCDPISEHNRLYWYRQTLGQGPEFLTYFQNEAQLEKSRLLSDRFSAERPKGSFSTLEIQRTEQGDSAMYLCASSPFIGWETQYFGPGTRLLVL.

This chain connects TRBV7-2 to TRBJ2-1; D not certain. Germline assignment: CDR1 SGHTA and CDR2 FQGNSA. Between the trimmed V and J ends, which lost 2 bases and 4 bases, there was a span of 15 bases. There are 16 residues in the CDR3. CDR3 in amino acids: CASSLNVGRKYNEQFF. The CDR3 DNA reads as TGTGCCAGCAGCTTAAACGTAGGCCGAAAATACAATGAGCAGTTCTTC.

The V call is TRBV7-3, the J call TRBJ1-5, with D hard to call. The CDR3 consists of 13 residues. V shed 5 bases and J shed 1 base, with 6 bases lying between them. CDR1 and CDR2 (germline): SGHTA, FQGTGA. The CDR3 loop reads CASSVESNQPQHF. Here the CDR3 DNA reads TGTGCCAGCAGCGTTGAGAGCAATCAGCCCCAGCATTTT.

The chain has TRBV9 and TRBJ2-1, with unresolved D. Looked up from germline, CDR1 is SGDLS and CDR2 is YYNGEE. The CDR3 loop spans 15 amino acids. Trimming took off 0 bases at V and 7 bases at J, with 14 bases between the two ends. The CDR3 spells CASSVAWGSTNEQFF. CDR3 nucleotide sequence: TGTGCCAGCAGCGTAGCGTGGGGATCGACTAATGAGCAGTTCTTC.

The chain carries TRBV5-1 and TRBJ2-1; TRBD2 agrees at 7 bases. Per germline, CDR1 SGHRS and CDR2 YFSETQ. The CDR3 spans 15 residues. The ends lost 1 base at V and 8 bases at J; junction bases unmatched: 9. The CDR3 DNA sequence: TGCGCCAGCAGCTTGATGGGAGGGACCTTCGATGAGCAGTTCTTC. Protein: CASSLMGGTFDEQFF.

This sequence joins TRBV19 and TRBJ1-2; D is perhaps TRBD1 (5 bases). The germline CDR1 and CDR2 sequences are LNHDA and SQIVND (reference sequence). V was cut by 5 bases and J by 4 bases, with 14 bases left in between. The CDR3 extends over 14 amino acids. The CDR3 loop is CASSGEGHSYGYTF. CDR3 coding DNA: TGTGCCAGTAGTGGGGAGGGGCACTCCTATGGCTACACCTTC.

This chain joins TRBV9 and TRBJ1-2, with D unclear. The germline V gene encodes CDR1 SGDLS and CDR2 YYNGEE. V lost 3 bases, J lost 6 bases, and 18 bases lay in between. The CDR3 has 15 amino acids. Written as DNA, the CDR3 is TGTGCCAGCAGCGCCGCGGTGAGGACTACTCATGGCTACACCTTC. Residues: CASSAAVRTTHGYTF. Full variable domain (missing parts from reference TRBV9 and TRBJ1-2): DSGVTQTPKHLITATGQRVTLRCSPRSGDLSVYWYQQSLDQGLQFLIQYYNGEERAKGNILERFSAQQFPDLHSELNLSSLELGDSALYFCASSAAVRTTHGYTFGSGTRLTVV.

On this clone itself: Other DNA sequences within the sample encode an identical CDR3. The chain recombines TRBV5-1 with TRBJ2-3; D is undetermined. The CDR3 extends over 11 amino acids. Germline V CDR1 and CDR2: SGHRS, YFSETQ. The V end lost 2 bases, the J end lost 3 bases, and 1 base lay between the germline ends. CDR3 in DNA: TGCGCCAGCAGCTTAACAGATACGCAGTATTTT. Its protein product is CASSLTDTQYF.

The gene calls are TRBV5-8 and TRBJ1-2, with D perhaps matching TRBD1 (6 bases). The CDR3 totals 13 residues. With 7 bases removed from V and 8 bases from J, the gap between germline ends came to 18 bases. Germline values: CDR1 SGHTS, CDR2 YDEGEE. The CDR3 loop reads CASGGQAFRGYTF. The CDR3 DNA reads as TGTGCCAGCGGGGGGCAGGCGTTCCGCGGCTACACCTTC.

The chain is built from TRBV7-9 and TRBJ1-4, with a possible D match to TRBD1 (5 bases). Germline V gene lookup returns CDR1 SEHNR and CDR2 FQNEAQ (reference sequence). Trimming removed 5 bases at V and 5 bases at J, with 21 bases between. The CDR3 runs 17 residues. The CDR3 protein is CASSPVEGRGSNEKLFF. As DNA, the CDR3 is TGTGCCAGCAGCCCCGTAGAGGGGAGGGGCTCGAATGAAAAACTGTTTTTT. Full variable domain (missing parts from reference TRBV7-9 and TRBJ1-4): DTGVSQNPRHKITKRGQNVTFRCDPISEHNRLYWYRQTLGQGPEFLTYFQNEAQLEKSRLLSDRFSAERPKGSFSTLEIQRTEQGDSAMYLCASSPVEGRGSNEKLFFGSGTQLSVL.

In this sample, this clone turned up once. The chain couples TRBV28 to TRBJ1-1; perhaps TRBD1 as D (5 bases). Germline assignment: CDR1 MDHEN and CDR2 SYDVKM. The V end lost 4 bases, the J end lost 2 bases, and 14 bases lay between the germline ends. The CDR3 totals 15 residues. CDR3 DNA sequence: TGTGCCAGCAGTTCAGCTGAGACAGCAAACACTGAAGCTTTCTTT. Its protein is CASSSAETANTEAFF.